These 12 T cell receptor beta chains share one sample of origin, sequenced in a study of CD8+ T cells in alopecia areata. After isolation, RNA underwent reverse transcription to generate cDNA as the sequencing template. Sequencing used immunoSEQ multiplex PCR; TCRdb keeps in-frame clones, though not all of them. Among around 250,000 clones, less than 80% were seen once, and the ten largest hold under 1.5%. Specimen: CD4+ T cells sorted from blood, collected at week 0. The receptor source for this set is a human donor with alopecia areata.

The chain combines TRBV10-3 with TRBJ2-1, with D tentatively TRBD1 (6 bases). The V gene's germline CDR1 is ENHRY and CDR2 SYGVKD. The V end was cut by 7 bases, the J end by 6 bases, with 16 bases between. The CDR3 spans 14 residues. The DNA of the CDR3 is TGTGCCATCACTGACAGGTCAAGCCTCAATGAGCAGTTCTTC. Encoded protein: CAITDRSSLNEQFF.

The table lists this clone with a count of one. The CDR3 loop reads CASSYPGQSYEQYF. As DNA, the CDR3 is TGTGCCAGCAGTTACCCGGGACAGTCCTACGAGCAGTACTTC. The chain couples TRBV6-5 to TRBJ2-7; TRBD1 aligns across 7 bases. CDR1 MNHEY and CDR2 SVGAGI come from the germline V gene. The junction had 2 bases not matched to a gene; V was cut back by 2 bases and J by 1 base. The CDR3 runs 14 residues.

CDR3 residues: CASSMRGGGANVLTF. The CDR3 DNA is TGTGCCAGCAGCATGAGGGGTGGTGGGGCCAACGTCCTGACTTTC. The gene calls are TRBV7-3 and TRBJ2-6, with D perhaps assigned TRBD1 or TRBD2 (5 bases each). CDR1 SGHTA and CDR2 FQGTGA come from the germline V gene. This CDR3 comprises 15 residues. The V and J ends lost 5 bases and 3 bases respectively, with 11 bases between them.

This clone has just a few counts. CDR3 sequence: CASSSPEGTGGTYEQYF. The CDR3 DNA reads as TGTGCCAGCAGCTCACCAGAAGGGACAGGGGGGACCTACGAGCAGTACTTC. V usage is TRBV7-6 and J usage is TRBJ2-7; 11 bases match TRBD1. The CDR3 is 17 amino acids. V trimming: 4 bases; J trimming: 2 bases; junction bases outside the gene matches: 10. Germline loops: CDR1 SGHVS, CDR2 FNYEAQ.

This clone was observed a few times. The chain links TRBV5-5 to TRBJ2-1, with 8 bases aligning to TRBD2. The V gene end was trimmed by 8 bases and the J gene end by 8 bases; junction bases not matched to a gene: 12. This CDR3 comprises 14 residues. Germline lookup yields CDR1 SGHKS and CDR2 YYEKEE (reference sequence). The CDR3 here is CASLAGTPRDEQFF. The CDR3 DNA sequence: TGTGCCAGTTTAGCGGGGACCCCTCGGGATGAGCAGTTCTTC.

This clone was seen more than once but under ten times. The V and J genes are TRBV11-2 and TRBJ1-5; 7 bases are shared with TRBD1. The CDR3 contains 14 residues. Germline V gene sequence: CDR1 SGHAT, CDR2 FQNNGV. Germline trimming cut 0 bases from V and 7 bases from J; bases unmatched to any gene: 3. The CDR3 DNA follows: TGTGCCAGCAGCTTAGAAGACAGGGTACAGCCCCAGCATTTT. Amino acid sequence: CASSLEDRVQPQHF.

The V call is TRBV29-1, the J call TRBJ1-1; D is unresolved. V lost 3 bases and J 4 bases, leaving 6 bases between the germline ends. The CDR3 spans 11 residues. Germline CDR1 SQVTM, CDR2 ANQGSEA. Here the CDR3 reads CSVDGLTEAFF. CDR3 in DNA: TGCAGCGTTGACGGACTCACTGAAGCTTTCTTT.

The chain joins TRBV25-1 to TRBJ1-6, with D maybe TRBD1 (5 bases). V gave up 6 bases and J gave up 7 bases, with 10 bases separating them. CDR3 length: 13 residues. In germline, CDR1 is MGHDK, CDR2 SYGVNS. The CDR3: CASRGEQNSPLHF. In DNA form, the CDR3 reads TGTGCCAGCAGGGGGGAACAGAATTCACCCCTCCACTTT.

The chain employs TRBV5-1 and TRBJ2-1; 7 nucleotides line up with TRBD1. The CDR3 runs 16 residues. Germline values: CDR1 SGHRS, CDR2 YFSETQ. The J segment lost 6 bases and the V segment lost 2 bases, leaving 11 bases of the junction unmatched. The CDR3 spells CASSFPDREGVNEQFF. For the CDR3, the DNA is TGCGCCAGCAGCTTCCCTGACAGGGAAGGGGTCAATGAGCAGTTCTTC.

This clone was counted once. Here the CDR3 DNA reads TGTGCCTGGAGTGTACTTAATGGCAATGAGCAGTTCTTC. It encodes CAWSVLNGNEQFF. The rearrangement uses TRBV30 and TRBJ2-1; D remains ambiguous. Deletions cut 0 bases from V and 6 bases from J, with 9 bases between. Germline loops: CDR1 GTSNPN, CDR2 SVGIG (reference sequence). This CDR3 region has 13 residues.

The chain uses TRBV5-1 and TRBJ2-1; TRBD1 might be the D (6 bases). The CDR3 length is 15 residues. V was shortened by 3 bases and J by 0 bases, with 10 bases between the two germline ends. The germline gives CDR1 SGHRS, CDR2 YFSETQ. The CDR3: CASSSDRSSYNEQFF. CDR3 in DNA: TGCGCCAGCAGCTCAGACAGGAGCTCCTACAATGAGCAGTTCTTC. The full variable domain, with the rest looked up from reference TRBV5-1 and TRBJ2-1, is KAGVTQTPRYLIKTRGQQVTLSCSPISGHRSVSWYQQTPGQGLQFLFEYFSETQRNKGNFPGRFSGRQFSNSRSEMNVSTLELGDSALYLCASSSDRSSYNEQFFGPGTRLTVL.

There are a few counts of this clone. The chain employs TRBV29-1 and TRBJ2-2; tentatively, D is TRBD1 (5 bases). The CDR3 consists of 13 residues. In germline, CDR1 is SQVTM, CDR2 ANQGSEA. V was clipped by 7 bases and J by 1 base, with 10 bases between them. CDR3 sequence (DNA): TGCAGCGGCGACACAGGGAACACCGGGGAGCTGTTTTTT. Protein: CSGDTGNTGELFF.